The clone carrying this TCR beta chain has just a few counts. What it binds is unknown. The germline gives CDR1 MGHRA, CDR2 YSYEKL. The V end was cut by 1 base, the J end by 1 base, with 7 bases between. The CDR3 sequence is 14 residues long. The source of the sample is a study of Ad26.COV2.S vaccination and SARS-CoV-2 variants. Across the study: Participants got Ad26.COV2.S intramuscularly, once or twice 56 days apart. General study points: The analyses of TCR breadth and depth may have understated the size of total T cell responses. Compared with placebo recipients, vaccine recipients had higher spike-specific TCR breadth.

Sequencing used immunoSEQ multiplex PCR; TCRdb keeps in-frame clones, though not all of them. The sample yields 300,000 to 400,000 clones, about nine tenths seen once. Treatment here: approximately 18 received Ad26.COV2.S at low or high dose, single or two shots; 5 received placebo; per-sample allocation not given. Following the first vaccine or placebo injection, samples were taken on day 63. Wuhan-strain spike was delivered by a replication-incompetent Ad26 vector. This sample comprised peripheral blood, obtained in a trial of Ad26.COV2.S vaccine versus placebo. The chain combines TRBV4-1 with TRBJ1-1; no clear D gene. This TCR came from a person between 18 and 60 years old who received the Ad26.COV2.S COVID-19 vaccine or a placebo. CDR3 region: CASSQGEGNTEAFF. The DNA of the CDR3 is TGCGCCAGCAGCCAAGGAGAAGGGAACACTGAAGCTTTCTTT.